Detailed here is one T cell receptor (beta chain). The data originate from a study of T cell changes during pregnancy in multiple sclerosis. Per the germline V gene, CDR1 is ENHRY and CDR2 is SYGVKD. The CDR3 has 14 amino acids. V lost 5 bases to trimming and J lost 6 bases, with 11 bases between them. Clones were read by immunoSEQ multiplex PCR, and TCRdb kept only the in-frame ones, dropping some. This table has about 59,000 clones, about 93% appearing once. Sequenced here: peripheral blood, sampled in the third trimester of pregnancy. The rearrangement links TRBV10-3 to TRBJ1-6; D is perhaps TRBD1 (5 bases). The sequence was obtained from a female donor in good health, enrolled as a control in a pregnancy study. CDR3 sequence reads: CAISLTESNSPLHF. The CDR3 DNA reads TGTGCCATCAGTCTGACAGAGTCTAATTCACCCCTCCACTTT.